The clone carrying this T cell receptor beta chain showed up many times. This record comes from a study of early T cells in non-severe SARS-CoV-2 infection. TCRdb re-called the 5' RACE reads with MiXCR, one entry per CDR3 protein. The table lists tens of thousands of distinct CDR3 sequences, approximately 4% of them singletons. Germline-derived CDR1 and CDR2 are ENHRY and SYGVKD. With V trimmed by 8 bases and J by 6 bases, 1 base remained unmatched. This CDR3 region has 12 residues. Source material: whole blood. The chain combines TRBV10-3 with TRBJ2-1; 10 bases map to TRBD1. This receptor was taken from an adult who was a healthcare worker with PCR-confirmed SARS-CoV-2 infection or an uninfected control (not recorded which). CDR3 coding DNA: TGTGCCATCGGACAGGGGGGCAATGAGCAGTTCTTC. This sequence encodes CAIGQGGNEQFF.